This T cell receptor beta chain was sequenced for a study of blood T cell repertoires in COVID-19. Study in general: T cells, B-cell-depleted T cells, or PBMCs provided the cDNA or gDNA that served as material.

Sequencing used immunoSEQ multiplex PCR; TCRdb keeps in-frame clones, though not all of them. The sample carries around 230,000 clones, less than 85% recorded once. The TCR was taken from a woman in her 70s with active or convalescent COVID-19. Specimen: peripheral blood.

CDR3 DNA: TGTGCCAGCAGTTACCCGGGGGTGATTGGGGAGCAGTTCTTC. This gives the protein CASSYPGVIGEQFF. The J gene is TRBJ2-1, the V gene TRBV6-5, with D possibly matching TRBD2 (6 bases). V lost 2 bases to trimming and J lost 10 bases, with 15 bases between them. Germline CDR1 is MNHEY and CDR2 is SVGAGI. This CDR3 has 14 residues.